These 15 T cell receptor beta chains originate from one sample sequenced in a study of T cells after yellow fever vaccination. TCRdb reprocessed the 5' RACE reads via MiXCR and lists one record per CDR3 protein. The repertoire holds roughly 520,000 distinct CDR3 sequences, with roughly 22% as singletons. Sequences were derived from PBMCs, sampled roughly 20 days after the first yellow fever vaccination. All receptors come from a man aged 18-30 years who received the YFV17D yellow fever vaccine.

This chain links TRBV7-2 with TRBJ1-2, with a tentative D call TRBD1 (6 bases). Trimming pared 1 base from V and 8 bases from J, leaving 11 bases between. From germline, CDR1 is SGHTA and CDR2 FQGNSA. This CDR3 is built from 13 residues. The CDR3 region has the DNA TGTGCCAGCAGCTTAGTGGGGGCGCGAGGCTACACCTTC. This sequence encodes CASSLVGARGYTF.

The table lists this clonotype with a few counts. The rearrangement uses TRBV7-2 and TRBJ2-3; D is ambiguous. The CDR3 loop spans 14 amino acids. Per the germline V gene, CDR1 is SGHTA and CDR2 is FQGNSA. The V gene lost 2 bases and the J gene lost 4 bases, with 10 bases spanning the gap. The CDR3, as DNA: TGTGCCAGCAGCTTAAACAGTTTTTCAGATACGCAGTATTTT. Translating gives CASSLNSFSDTQYF.

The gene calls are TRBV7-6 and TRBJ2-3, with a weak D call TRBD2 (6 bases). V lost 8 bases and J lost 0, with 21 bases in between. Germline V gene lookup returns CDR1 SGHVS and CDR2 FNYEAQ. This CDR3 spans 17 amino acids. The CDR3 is CASHLTGGSPSTDTQYF. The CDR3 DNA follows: TGTGCCAGCCACCTCACCGGAGGGAGTCCTAGCACAGATACGCAGTATTTT.

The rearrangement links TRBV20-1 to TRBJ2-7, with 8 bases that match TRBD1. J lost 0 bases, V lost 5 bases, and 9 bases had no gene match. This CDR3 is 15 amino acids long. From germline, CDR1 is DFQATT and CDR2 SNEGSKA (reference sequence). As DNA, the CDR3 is TGCAGTGCTCAATCCGGACAGGGAAGCTCCTACGAGCAGTACGTC. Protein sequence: CSAQSGQGSSYEQYV.

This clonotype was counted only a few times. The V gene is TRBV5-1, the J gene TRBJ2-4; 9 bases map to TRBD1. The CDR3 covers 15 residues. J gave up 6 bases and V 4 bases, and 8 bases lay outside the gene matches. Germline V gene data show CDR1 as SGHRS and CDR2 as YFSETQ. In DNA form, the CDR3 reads TGCGCCAGCAGCCCCCGACAGGGGGTGGGAAACATTCAGTACTTC. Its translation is CASSPRQGVGNIQYF.

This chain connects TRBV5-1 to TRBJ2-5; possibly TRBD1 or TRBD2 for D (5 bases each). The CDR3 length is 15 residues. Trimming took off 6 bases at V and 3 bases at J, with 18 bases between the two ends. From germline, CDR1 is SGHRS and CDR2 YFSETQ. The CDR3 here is CASTLPAAREETQYF. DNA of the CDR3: TGCGCCAGCACCTTACCAGCGGCCAGGGAAGAGACCCAGTACTTC.

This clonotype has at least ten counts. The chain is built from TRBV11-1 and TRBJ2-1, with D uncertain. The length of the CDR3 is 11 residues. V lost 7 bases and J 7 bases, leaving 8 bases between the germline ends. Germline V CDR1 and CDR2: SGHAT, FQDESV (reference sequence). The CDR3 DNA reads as TGTGCCAGCACCATCGAAAATGAGCAGTTCTTC. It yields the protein CASTIENEQFF. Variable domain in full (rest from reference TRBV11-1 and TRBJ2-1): EAEVAQSPRYKITEKSQAVAFWCDPISGHATLYWYRQILGQGPELLVQFQDESVVDDSQLPKDRFSAERLKGVDSTLKIQPAELGDSAMYLCASTIENEQFFGPGTRLTVL.

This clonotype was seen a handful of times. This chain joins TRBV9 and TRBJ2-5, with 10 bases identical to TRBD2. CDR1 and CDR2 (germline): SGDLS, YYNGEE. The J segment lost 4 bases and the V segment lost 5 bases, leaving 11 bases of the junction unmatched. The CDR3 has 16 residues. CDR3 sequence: CASSPQERGGGETQYF. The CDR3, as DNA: TGTGCCAGCAGTCCTCAAGAGCGGGGGGGCGGAGAGACCCAGTACTTC.

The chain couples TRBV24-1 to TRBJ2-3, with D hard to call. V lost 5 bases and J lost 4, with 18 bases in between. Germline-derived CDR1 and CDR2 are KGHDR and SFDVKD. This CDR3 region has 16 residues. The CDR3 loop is CATSATPAGKSDTQYF. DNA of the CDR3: TGTGCCACCAGTGCTACCCCGGCAGGAAAATCAGATACGCAGTATTTT.

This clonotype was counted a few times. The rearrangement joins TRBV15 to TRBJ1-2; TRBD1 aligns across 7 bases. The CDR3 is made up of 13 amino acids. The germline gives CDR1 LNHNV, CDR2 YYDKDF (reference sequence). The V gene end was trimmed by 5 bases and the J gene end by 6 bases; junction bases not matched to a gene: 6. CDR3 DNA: TGTGCCACCAGCCCCGACAGGGCCCATGGCTACACCTTC. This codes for CATSPDRAHGYTF.

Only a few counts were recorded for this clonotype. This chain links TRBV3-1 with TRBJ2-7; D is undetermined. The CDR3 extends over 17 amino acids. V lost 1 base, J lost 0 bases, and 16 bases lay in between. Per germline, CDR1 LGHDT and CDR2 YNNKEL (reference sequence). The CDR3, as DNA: TGTGCCAGCAGCCAAGTTTTCGCAGGTTCGAGCTCCTACGAGCAGTACTTC. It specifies CASSQVFAGSSSYEQYF.

Here the CDR3 DNA reads TGTGCCAGCAGTACCGACAGGGGCTCCTACGAGCAGTACTTC. Its protein is CASSTDRGSYEQYF. V and J are TRBV6-5 and TRBJ2-7; 8 nucleotides match TRBD1. CDR1 and CDR2 (germline): MNHEY, SVGAGI. The CDR3 spans 14 residues. The V gene end was trimmed by 5 bases and the J gene end by 0 bases; junction bases not matched to a gene: 3.

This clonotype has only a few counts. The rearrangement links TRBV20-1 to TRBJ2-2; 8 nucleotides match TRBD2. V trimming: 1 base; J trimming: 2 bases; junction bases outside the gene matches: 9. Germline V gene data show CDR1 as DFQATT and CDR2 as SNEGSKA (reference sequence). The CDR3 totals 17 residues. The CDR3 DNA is TGCAGTGCTAGAGCCACAGCGGGGGAGTTTAACACCGGGGAGCTGTTTTTT. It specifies CSARATAGEFNTGELFF.

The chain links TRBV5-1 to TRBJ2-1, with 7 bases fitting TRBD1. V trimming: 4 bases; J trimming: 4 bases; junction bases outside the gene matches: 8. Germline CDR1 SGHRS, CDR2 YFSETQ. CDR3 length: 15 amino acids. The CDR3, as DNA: TGCGCCAGCAGCACCTCGACAGGGCTATACAATGAGCAGTTCTTC. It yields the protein CASSTSTGLYNEQFF.

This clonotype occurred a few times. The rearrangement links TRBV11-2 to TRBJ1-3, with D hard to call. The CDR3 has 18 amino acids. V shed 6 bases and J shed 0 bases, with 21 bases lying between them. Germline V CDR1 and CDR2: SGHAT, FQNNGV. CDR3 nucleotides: TGTGCCAGCAGGCTTCGACCCCCCGGGATGAGCTCTGGAAACACCATATATTTT. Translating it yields CASRLRPPGMSSGNTIYF.